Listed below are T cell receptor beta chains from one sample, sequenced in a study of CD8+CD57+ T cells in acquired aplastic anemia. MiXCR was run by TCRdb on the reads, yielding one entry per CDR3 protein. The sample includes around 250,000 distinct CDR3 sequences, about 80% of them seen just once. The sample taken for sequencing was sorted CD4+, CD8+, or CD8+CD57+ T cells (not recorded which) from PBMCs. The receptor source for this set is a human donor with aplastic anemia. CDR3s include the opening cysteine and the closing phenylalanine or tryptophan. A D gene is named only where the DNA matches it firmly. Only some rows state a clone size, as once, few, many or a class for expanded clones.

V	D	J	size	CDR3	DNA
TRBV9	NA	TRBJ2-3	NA	CASLLAWRAGLQHF	TGTGCCAGCCTCTTGGCCTGGCGGGCCGGGCTCCAACATTTT
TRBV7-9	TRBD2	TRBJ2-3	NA	CASRGEGSRATQQF	TGTGCCAGCAGGGGGGAGGGAAGTCGCGCTACGCAGCAGTTT
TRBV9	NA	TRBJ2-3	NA	CASGVAGDIHNFDF	TGTGCCAGCGGAGTAGCTGGGGACATTCATAACTTCGATTTT
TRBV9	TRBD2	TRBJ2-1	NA	CASSVAGGIYEQFF	TGTGCCAGCAGCGTAGCGGGGGGGATTTATGAGCAGTTCTTC
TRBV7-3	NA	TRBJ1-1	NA	CASRIEANANNHAFF	TGTGCCAGCAGAATAGAGGCCAACGCCAATAATCACGCTTTCTTT
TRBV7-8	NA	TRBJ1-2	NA	CASSLAGGPKGHTF	TGTGCCAGCAGCTTAGCGGGGGGGCCGAAGGGGCACACCTTC
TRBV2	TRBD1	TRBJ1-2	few	CASDRTGSYGYTF	TGTGCCAGCGATCGGACAGGGAGCTATGGCTACACCTTC
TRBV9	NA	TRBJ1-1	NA	CASGDGGTDKPYSFF	TGTGCCAGCGGGGACGGGGGCACAGATAAGCCTTATTCTTTCTTT
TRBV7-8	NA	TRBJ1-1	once	CASSLAGGADDQDFF	TGTGCCAGCAGCTTAGCAGGCGGAGCCGATGATCAGGATTTCTTT
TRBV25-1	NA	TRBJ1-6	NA	CASSAPTGSNSPLHF	TGTGCCAGCAGTGCACCGACAGGTAGCAATTCACCCCTCCACTTT
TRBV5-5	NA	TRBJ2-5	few	CASSSSQGQETQYF	TGTGCCAGCAGCTCCTCACAGGGCCAAGAGACCCAGTACTTC
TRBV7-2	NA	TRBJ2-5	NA	CASSLGMQETQYF	TGTGCCAGCAGCTTGGGAATGCAAGAGACCCAGTACTTC
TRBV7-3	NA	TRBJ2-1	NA	CASSSIWGCDRESQFF	TGTGCCAGCAGCTCCATCTGGGGGTGCGATCGGGAATCACAGTTCTTC
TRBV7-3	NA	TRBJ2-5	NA	CAYGVTAYQGTPYF	TGTGCCTACGGGGTTACGGCGTACCAAGGGACCCCGTACTTC
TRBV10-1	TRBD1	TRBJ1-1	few	CASSSGGTGGRNTEAFF	TGCGCCAGCAGTTCAGGAGGGACAGGGGGCAGGAACACTGAAGCTTTCTTT